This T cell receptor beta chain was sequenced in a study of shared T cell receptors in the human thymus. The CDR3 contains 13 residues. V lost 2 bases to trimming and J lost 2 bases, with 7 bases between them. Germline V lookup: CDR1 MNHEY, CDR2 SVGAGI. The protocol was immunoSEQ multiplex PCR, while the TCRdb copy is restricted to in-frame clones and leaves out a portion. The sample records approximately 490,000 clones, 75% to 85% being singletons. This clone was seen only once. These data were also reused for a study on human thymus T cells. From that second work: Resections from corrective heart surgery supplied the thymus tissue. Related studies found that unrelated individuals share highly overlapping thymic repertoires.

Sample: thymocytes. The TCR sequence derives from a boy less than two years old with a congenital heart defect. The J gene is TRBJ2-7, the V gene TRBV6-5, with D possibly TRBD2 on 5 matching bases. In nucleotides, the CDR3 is TGTGCCAGCAGTTACGGACTCCCCTACGAGCAGTACTTC. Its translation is CASSYGLPYEQYF.